The rows below give T cell receptor beta chains drawn from one sample of a study of cytomegalovirus exposure and HLA in healthy donors. Clones were read by immunoSEQ multiplex PCR, and TCRdb kept only the in-frame ones, dropping some. The table has 90,000 to 150,000 clones, over 75% seen once. The sample taken for sequencing was PBMCs. The receptors come from a woman younger than 35 in good health and CMV-seropositive. Both conserved end residues are part of each CDR3. Rows may omit the clone size; those that give it use once, few, many or a size class.

j_call	clone_size	v_call	cdr3_aa
TRBJ1-6	-	TRBV30	CAWSALTGGRNSPLHF
TRBJ1-2	-	TRBV27	CASSLTGGASYGYTF
TRBJ2-2	-	TRBV7-9	CASSRGTGGWVSGELFF
TRBJ2-3	-	TRBV28	CASSTSPLWTDTQYF
TRBJ1-1	-	TRBV6-5	CASSHRTGGNTEAFF
TRBJ2-2	-	TRBV7-9	CASSQRQGPTVGGAGELFF
TRBJ2-3	-	TRBV5-1	CASSARQSTDTQYF
TRBJ1-3	-	TRBV5-1	CASSLMGGEGNTIYF
TRBJ2-2	-	TRBV6-6	CASSSDQVEPGELFF
TRBJ2-2	-	TRBV10-1	CASRPDRGTGELFF
TRBJ1-1	few	TRBV29-1	CSVEVNEGTEAFF
TRBJ2-3	-	TRBV6-1	CASSEALGQGVDTQYF
TRBJ2-3	-	TRBV15	CATRRLAADTQYF
TRBJ1-2	-	TRBV10-3	CAISAQQVYGYTF
TRBJ1-2	-	TRBV7-2	CAGRTGGRGYGYTF
TRBJ2-5	-	TRBV5-1	CASTPSGGLQETQYF
TRBJ2-1	once	TRBV10-3	CAISPGLAGTSEQFF
TRBJ1-2	-	TRBV30	CAWSVPGGANYGYTF
TRBJ2-2	-	TRBV5-4	CASRTLGQPNTGELFF
TRBJ1-1	-	TRBV11-1	CASSPTGGPRTEAFF
TRBJ1-5	-	TRBV7-9	CASSLDGGLNQPQHF
TRBJ1-6	-	TRBV10-1	CASTILEQFLSSYNSPLHF
TRBJ2-1	-	TRBV7-2	CASSPTSGGHNEQFF
TRBJ1-2	-	TRBV6-5	CASSYSSGHPYGYTF
TRBJ2-7	-	TRBV5-1	CASSLGGTSGQYEQYF
TRBJ1-1	-	TRBV25-1	CASSETGAANTEAFF
TRBJ1-1	once	TRBV9	CASSPPRGENTEAFF
TRBJ2-5	-	TRBV4-1	CASSQGGVETQYF
TRBJ1-1	few	TRBV2	CASREGWNTEAFF
TRBJ2-2	-	TRBV2	CASSEGGAGELFF
TRBJ1-2	few	TRBV7-9	CASSLGDRMSYGYTF
TRBJ2-7	-	TRBV11-2	CASSFQDDSFYEQYF
TRBJ2-3	-	TRBV4-1	CASSQVGLAGSTDTQYF
TRBJ2-3	-	TRBV7-9	CASSLEPSGSSTQYF
TRBJ1-3	once	TRBV30	CAWRISSGNTIYF
TRBJ1-6	-	TRBV7-3	CASSLGGINSPLHF
TRBJ2-5	once	TRBV5-6	CASSLVAGDVAETQYF
TRBJ1-3	-	TRBV14	CASSQGGGRNSGNTIYF
TRBJ2-1	-	TRBV9	CASRAGQGAGEQFF
TRBJ2-6	-	TRBV6-5	CASSRESGANVLTF
TRBJ2-7	-	TRBV28	CASSKTGGEVRSYEQYF
TRBJ1-5	-	TRBV27	CASSPTWTGGNQPQHF
TRBJ2-1	-	TRBV2	CASSETSGGSYNEQFF
TRBJ1-5	-	TRBV7-8	CASSAIRGSQPQHF
TRBJ2-1	-	TRBV6-5	CASSYTRTSGGKRQFF
TRBJ2-5	-	TRBV2	CASSTSGRLQETQYF
TRBJ2-5	-	TRBV27	CASRRQGQETQYF
TRBJ1-1	-	TRBV5-4	CASNVGGVRTEAFF
TRBJ1-1	-	TRBV6-1	CASSVEGAKAFF
TRBJ1-5	-	TRBV30	CAWKIGEQPQHF
TRBJ1-1	-	TRBV6-1	CASSDRRHLNTEAFF
TRBJ1-6	-	TRBV30	CAWQSTGRRPPLHF
TRBJ1-1	-	TRBV7-8	CASSTRVTEAFF